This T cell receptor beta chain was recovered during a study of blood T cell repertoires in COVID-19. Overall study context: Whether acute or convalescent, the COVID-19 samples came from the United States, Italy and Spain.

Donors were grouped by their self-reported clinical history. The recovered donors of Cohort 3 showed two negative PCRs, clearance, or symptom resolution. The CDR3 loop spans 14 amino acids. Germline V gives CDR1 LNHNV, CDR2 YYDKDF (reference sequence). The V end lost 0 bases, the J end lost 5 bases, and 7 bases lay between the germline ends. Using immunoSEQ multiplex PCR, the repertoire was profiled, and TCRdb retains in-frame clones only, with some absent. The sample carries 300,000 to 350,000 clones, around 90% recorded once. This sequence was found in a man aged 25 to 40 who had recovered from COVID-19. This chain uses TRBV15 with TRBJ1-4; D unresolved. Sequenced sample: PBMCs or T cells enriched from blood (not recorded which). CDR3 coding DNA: TGTGCCACCAGCAGAGATCCTCAGAATGAAAAACTGTTTTTT. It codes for CATSRDPQNEKLFF.